This is a list of T cell receptor beta chains from one sample in a study of T cell changes during pregnancy in multiple sclerosis. Data came from immunoSEQ multiplex PCR; TCRdb stores just in-frame clones and leaves some out. The top ten clones hold less than 0.8% of a sample with 20,000 to 30,000 clones, around 90% of them seen once. The source was CD4+ T cells from peripheral blood mononuclear cells, collected in the first trimester of pregnancy. The receptors come from a female donor in good health, enrolled as a control in a pregnancy study. Each CDR3 is given with its conserved first and last residue. The order of the fields is CDR3 protein, CDR3 DNA, D gene, J gene, CDR3 length, clone size, V gene. The D gene is left open where the match is weak. Some rows have no size entry. The others give once, few or many, or a class for an expanded clone.

CDR3aa: CASKSTGPDTQYF; CDR3nt: TGTGCCAGCAAGAGCACAGGGCCAGATACGCAGTATTTT; d_gene: .; j_gene: TRBJ2-3; len: 13; abundance: .; v_gene: TRBV6-1
CDR3aa: CASSVRDRGIKEQYF; CDR3nt: TGCGCCAGCAGCGTAAGGGACAGGGGGATTAAGGAGCAGTACTTC; d_gene: TRBD1; j_gene: TRBJ2-7; len: 15; abundance: .; v_gene: TRBV5-1
CDR3aa: CASRTTPGGSPLHF; CDR3nt: TGTGCCAGTAGAACAACCCCAGGAGGGTCACCCCTCCACTTT; d_gene: .; j_gene: TRBJ1-6; len: 14; abundance: few; v_gene: TRBV19
CDR3aa: CAGKTTSSGNEQFF; CDR3nt: TGTGCCGGCAAGACGACCAGCTCGGGCAATGAGCAGTTCTTC; d_gene: .; j_gene: TRBJ2-1; len: 14; abundance: .; v_gene: TRBV5-6
CDR3aa: CASSQGDSPLHF; CDR3nt: TGTGCCAGCAGCCAGGGGGATTCACCCCTCCACTTT; d_gene: TRBD1; j_gene: TRBJ1-6; len: 12; abundance: .; v_gene: TRBV11-2
CDR3aa: CATSRDVGGYQETQYF; CDR3nt: TGTGCCACCAGCAGAGATGTTGGCGGGTACCAAGAGACCCAGTACTTC; d_gene: .; j_gene: TRBJ2-5; len: 16; abundance: .; v_gene: TRBV15
CDR3aa: CASSDFTDTQYF; CDR3nt: TGTGCCAGCAGCGACTTCACAGATACGCAGTATTTT; d_gene: .; j_gene: TRBJ2-3; len: 12; abundance: .; v_gene: TRBV2
CDR3aa: CASSPSKGATGEQYF; CDR3nt: TGTGCCAGCAGTCCCTCAAAGGGGGCGACGGGGGAGCAGTACTTC; d_gene: TRBD1; j_gene: TRBJ2-7; len: 15; abundance: .; v_gene: TRBV11-3
CDR3aa: CASSVTSGGYTDTQYF; CDR3nt: TGTGCCAGCAGCGTTACTAGCGGGGGGTACACAGATACGCAGTATTTT; d_gene: TRBD2; j_gene: TRBJ2-3; len: 16; abundance: .; v_gene: TRBV9
CDR3aa: CASSRGQYNEQFF; CDR3nt: TGTGCCAGTAGCCGGGGACAGTACAATGAGCAGTTCTTC; d_gene: TRBD1; j_gene: TRBJ2-1; len: 13; abundance: .; v_gene: TRBV19
CDR3aa: CASSLDSGSYNEQFF; CDR3nt: TGTGCCAGCAGCTTAGATAGCGGGAGTTACAATGAGCAGTTCTTC; d_gene: TRBD2; j_gene: TRBJ2-1; len: 15; abundance: .; v_gene: TRBV7-2
CDR3aa: CASSDGQGPGTEAFF; CDR3nt: TGTGCCAGCTCAGACGGACAGGGGCCGGGCACTGAAGCTTTCTTT; d_gene: TRBD1; j_gene: TRBJ1-1; len: 15; abundance: once; v_gene: TRBV18
CDR3aa: CASSYRRGTEKLFF; CDR3nt: TGTGCCAGCAGTTACCGCAGGGGGACTGAAAAACTGTTTTTT; d_gene: TRBD1; j_gene: TRBJ1-4; len: 14; abundance: .; v_gene: TRBV6-5
CDR3aa: CASSPNPMPDTEAFF; CDR3nt: TGTGCCAGCTCACCAAACCCGATGCCGGACACTGAAGCTTTCTTT; d_gene: .; j_gene: TRBJ1-1; len: 15; abundance: .; v_gene: TRBV18
CDR3aa: CASSQSLDGISQHQNTEAFF; CDR3nt: TGCGCCAGCAGTCAATCGCTCGATGGTATATCGCAACATCAAAACACTGAAGCTTTCTTT; d_gene: .; j_gene: TRBJ1-1; len: 20; abundance: .; v_gene: TRBV23-1
CDR3aa: CAISEQTGTWEKLFF; CDR3nt: TGTGCCATCAGTGAGCAGACCGGGACATGGGAAAAACTGTTTTTT; d_gene: .; j_gene: TRBJ1-4; len: 15; abundance: .; v_gene: TRBV10-3
CDR3aa: CASSRGFTDTQYF; CDR3nt: TGTGCCAGCAGCCGGGGGTTCACAGATACGCAGTATTTT; d_gene: .; j_gene: TRBJ2-3; len: 13; abundance: .; v_gene: TRBV11-3
CDR3aa: CASGQGGDPGANVLTF; CDR3nt: TGTGCCAGTGGACAGGGGGGGGACCCTGGGGCCAACGTCCTGACTTTC; d_gene: TRBD1; j_gene: TRBJ2-6; len: 16; abundance: .; v_gene: TRBV28
CDR3aa: CASSSRGREETQYF; CDR3nt: TGTGCCAGCAGCTCCAGGGGGCGCGAGGAGACCCAGTACTTC; d_gene: TRBD1; j_gene: TRBJ2-5; len: 14; abundance: .; v_gene: TRBV5-4
CDR3aa: CASSTQGGNQPQHF; CDR3nt: TGTGCCAGCAGTACACAGGGAGGCAATCAGCCCCAGCATTTT; d_gene: .; j_gene: TRBJ1-5; len: 14; abundance: .; v_gene: TRBV2
CDR3aa: CASSYFGTSGNTIYF; CDR3nt: TGTGCCAGCAGTTACTTCGGGACATCTGGAAACACCATATATTTT; d_gene: .; j_gene: TRBJ1-3; len: 15; abundance: .; v_gene: TRBV6-5
CDR3aa: CASSLQGIQGKAFF; CDR3nt: TGTGCCAGCAGTTTACAGGGTATACAAGGTAAAGCTTTCTTT; d_gene: .; j_gene: TRBJ1-1; len: 14; abundance: .; v_gene: TRBV27
CDR3aa: CASSFDRTGSGDTQYF; CDR3nt: TGTGCCAGCAGCTTTGACAGAACCGGGAGTGGAGATACGCAGTATTTT; d_gene: .; j_gene: TRBJ2-3; len: 16; abundance: .; v_gene: TRBV5-4
CDR3aa: CASSLETGLVTGANVLTF; CDR3nt: TGTGCCAGCAGCTTAGAGACGGGACTTGTGACTGGGGCCAACGTCCTGACTTTC; d_gene: .; j_gene: TRBJ2-6; len: 18; abundance: once; v_gene: TRBV11-1
CDR3aa: CASSSAGTGVGEAFF; CDR3nt: TGTGCCAGCTCATCGGCCGGGACAGGGGTTGGTGAAGCTTTCTTT; d_gene: TRBD1; j_gene: TRBJ1-1; len: 15; abundance: .; v_gene: TRBV18
CDR3aa: CASRVAGGPGNEQFF; CDR3nt: TGCGCCAGCAGAGTAGCGGGAGGGCCTGGAAATGAGCAGTTCTTC; d_gene: TRBD2; j_gene: TRBJ2-1; len: 15; abundance: .; v_gene: TRBV5-1
CDR3aa: CASSKALRDRGGNEQFF; CDR3nt: TGTGCCAGCAGCAAAGCGCTTAGGGACAGGGGTGGCAATGAGCAGTTCTTC; d_gene: .; j_gene: TRBJ2-1; len: 17; abundance: few; v_gene: TRBV21-1
CDR3aa: CASSAGDRENTEAFF; CDR3nt: TGCGCCAGCAGCGCAGGGGACAGAGAGAACACTGAAGCTTTCTTT; d_gene: TRBD1; j_gene: TRBJ1-1; len: 15; abundance: once; v_gene: TRBV5-1
CDR3aa: CASSSGQGNYGYTF; CDR3nt: TGTGCCAGCAGCTCGGGACAGGGAAACTATGGCTACACCTTC; d_gene: TRBD1; j_gene: TRBJ1-2; len: 14; abundance: .; v_gene: TRBV13
CDR3aa: CASTLGGSGQETQYF; CDR3nt: TGTGCCAGCACCTTAGGGGGCAGCGGACAAGAGACCCAGTACTTC; d_gene: TRBD1; j_gene: TRBJ2-5; len: 15; abundance: .; v_gene: TRBV5-4
CDR3aa: CASRKLADTDTQYF; CDR3nt: TGTGCCAGCAGAAAACTAGCGGACACAGATACGCAGTATTTT; d_gene: TRBD2; j_gene: TRBJ2-3; len: 14; abundance: .; v_gene: TRBV6-5
CDR3aa: CASSRGERRDQPQHF; CDR3nt: TGTGCCAGTAGTAGGGGGGAGAGGAGGGATCAGCCCCAGCATTTT; d_gene: .; j_gene: TRBJ1-5; len: 15; abundance: .; v_gene: TRBV19
CDR3aa: CASSYSGHGIYGYTF; CDR3nt: TGTGCCAGCAGTTACTCGGGTCACGGGATCTATGGCTACACCTTC; d_gene: .; j_gene: TRBJ1-2; len: 15; abundance: .; v_gene: TRBV6-6
CDR3aa: CASSVAGTGQDEQFF; CDR3nt: TGTGCCAGCAGCGTAGCCGGGACAGGGCAGGATGAGCAGTTCTTC; d_gene: TRBD1; j_gene: TRBJ2-1; len: 15; abundance: .; v_gene: TRBV9
CDR3aa: CASSLAGVAYEQYF; CDR3nt: TGTGCCAGCAGCTTGGCAGGGGTAGCCTACGAGCAGTACTTC; d_gene: .; j_gene: TRBJ2-7; len: 14; abundance: .; v_gene: TRBV6-5
CDR3aa: CASSSAGGLRDGYTF; CDR3nt: TGCGCCAGCAGCTCGGCAGGGGGCTTGAGGGATGGCTACACCTTC; d_gene: TRBD1; j_gene: TRBJ1-2; len: 15; abundance: .; v_gene: TRBV5-1
CDR3aa: CASRLAGSYEQYF; CDR3nt: TGTGCCAGCAGACTAGCGGGATCCTACGAGCAGTACTTC; d_gene: TRBD2; j_gene: TRBJ2-7; len: 13; abundance: .; v_gene: TRBV11-2
CDR3aa: CASSFNIPPGRAFF; CDR3nt: TGTGCCAGCAGCTTTAATATCCCACCGGGAAGGGCTTTCTTT; d_gene: .; j_gene: TRBJ1-1; len: 14; abundance: .; v_gene: TRBV11-2
CDR3aa: CASTSTGGPYNEQFF; CDR3nt: TGTGCCAGTACGTCCACGGGAGGCCCATACAATGAGCAGTTCTTC; d_gene: TRBD2; j_gene: TRBJ2-1; len: 15; abundance: .; v_gene: TRBV19
CDR3aa: CASSYGGGSLDNEQFF; CDR3nt: TGTGCCAGCAGTTACGGCGGGGGCTCCCTCGACAATGAGCAGTTCTTC; d_gene: .; j_gene: TRBJ2-1; len: 16; abundance: .; v_gene: TRBV25-1
CDR3aa: CASSSAQGADRSIF; CDR3nt: TGTGCCAGCAGCTCGGCTCAGGGGGCCGACCGATCGATCTTC; d_gene: TRBD1; j_gene: TRBJ2-1; len: 14; abundance: .; v_gene: TRBV7-9
CDR3aa: CASSTRQNEQFF; CDR3nt: TGTGCCAGCAGCACAAGACAGAATGAGCAGTTCTTC; d_gene: .; j_gene: TRBJ2-1; len: 12; abundance: .; v_gene: TRBV7-6
CDR3aa: CASSLLGLAGISYNEQFF; CDR3nt: TGCGCCAGCAGCTTGCTGGGACTAGCGGGAATATCCTACAATGAGCAGTTCTTC; d_gene: TRBD2; j_gene: TRBJ2-1; len: 18; abundance: .; v_gene: TRBV5-1